The next 27 T cell receptor beta chains were all read from a single sample in a study of blood T cell repertoires in COVID-19. Method: immunoSEQ multiplex PCR; TCRdb's copy keeps in-frame clones and lacks some. This table holds under 300,000 clones, just under 90% found once. Sequences were obtained from PBMCs or T cells enriched from blood (not recorded which). These receptors were collected from a woman aged 60-75 years who had recovered from COVID-19.

This clone has more than one count but fewer than ten. CDR3 nucleotide sequence: TGTGCCAGTAGTACTACCGGGACAGGGCTCTATGGCTACACCTTC. Residues: CASSTTGTGLYGYTF. V gene TRBV19 combines with J gene TRBJ1-2, with 9 bases aligning to TRBD1. CDR1 is LNHDA, CDR2 SQIVND, per germline (reference sequence). This CDR3 is 15 amino acids long. With V trimmed by 4 bases and J by 4 bases, 7 bases remained unmatched.

This sequence joins TRBV5-1 and TRBJ2-5, with 8 bases lining up with TRBD2. CDR1 and CDR2 from the germline V gene are SGHRS and YFSETQ. The CDR3 sequence is 15 residues long. V was clipped by 0 bases and J by 7 bases; unmatched bases: 8. The CDR3 DNA reads TGCGCCAGCAGCTTGGTTCTTAGCGGGGTCCGGACCCAGTACTTC. Amino acids: CASSLVLSGVRTQYF.

The chain carries TRBV6-5 and TRBJ1-1; TRBD1 agrees at 8 bases. Germline lookup yields CDR1 MNHEY and CDR2 SVGAGI. The CDR3 covers 15 residues. J lost 5 bases, V lost 8 bases, and 13 bases had no gene match. The chain's CDR3 is CASLTQTGGWTEAFF. CDR3 DNA: TGTGCCAGCCTTACTCAAACAGGGGGTTGGACTGAAGCTTTCTTT.

The sample holds one count of this clone. This chain uses TRBV6-4 with TRBJ2-2; 7 nucleotides agree with TRBD2. There are 15 residues in the CDR3. The V gene's germline CDR1 is MRHNA and CDR2 SNTAGT. Losses at the gene ends were 5 bases for V and 0 bases for J; bases not matched to a gene: 3. CDR3 nucleotides: TGTGCCAGCAGTTCTAGCGGATCGAACACCGGGGAGCTGTTTTTT. Its translation is CASSSSGSNTGELFF.

A remark on this clone: This sample also contains other DNA sequences that code for the same CDR3. The chain couples TRBV20-1 to TRBJ1-2; 8 positions agree with TRBD1. V lost 3 bases to trimming and J lost 4 bases; unmatched junction nucleotides: 1. Per the germline V gene, CDR1 is DFQATT and CDR2 is SNEGSKA (reference sequence). This CDR3 is built from 12 residues. CDR3: CSASTGGYGYTF. The CDR3 DNA sequence: TGCAGTGCTAGTACAGGGGGCTATGGCTACACCTTC.

The chain recombines TRBV19 with TRBJ2-1; 7 bases are a match to TRBD1. The J segment lost 7 bases and the V segment lost 6 bases, leaving 3 bases of the junction unmatched. CDR1 and CDR2 (germline): LNHDA, SQIVND (reference sequence). The CDR3 sequence is 12 residues long. CDR3 residues: CASRTGLNEQFF. CDR3 DNA sequence: TGTGCCAGTAGGACAGGGTTGAATGAGCAGTTCTTC.

V gene TRBV5-1 combines with J gene TRBJ1-6, with D possibly TRBD1 on 6 matching bases. Germline CDR1 reads SGHRS; CDR2 reads YFSETQ. The CDR3 has 15 residues. V was clipped by 5 bases and J by 10 bases, with 19 bases between them. The CDR3 bases are TGCGCCAGCAGTTACACGGACAGTAGAAGATCACCCCTCCACTTT. The encoded protein is CASSYTDSRRSPLHF.

J is TRBJ1-3 and V is TRBV15; 9 bases are shared with TRBD1. Germline V gene lookup returns CDR1 LNHNV and CDR2 YYDKDF (reference sequence). The CDR3 has 19 amino acids. The trim removed 3 bases at V and 0 bases at J, leaving 12 bases unmatched. For the CDR3, the DNA is TGTGCCACCAGCAGTCCCGGGACAGGGATCGGATTCTCTGGAAACACCATATATTTT. Protein product: CATSSPGTGIGFSGNTIYF.

This clone has a single count. Here the CDR3 DNA reads TGTGCCAGCAGCCAAGGGGGGGTAAGATACGAGCAGTACTTC. Protein product: CASSQGGVRYEQYF. The V and J genes are TRBV14 and TRBJ2-7; D is perhaps TRBD2 (6 bases). The CDR3 is 14 residues long. Germline lookup yields CDR1 SGHDN and CDR2 FVKESK. Trimming removed 1 base at V and 4 bases at J, with 11 bases between.

J is TRBJ1-3 and V is TRBV10-1; D is unresolved. CDR3 length equals 15 residues. V lost 4 bases, J lost 1 base, and 11 bases lay in between. From germline, CDR1 is WNHNN and CDR2 SYGVQD (reference sequence). CDR3 nucleotide sequence: TGCGCCAGCAGTGCGACGTTCGGGTCTGGAAACACCATATATTTT. It translates to CASSATFGSGNTIYF.

The chain uses TRBV6-5 and TRBJ1-5; no clear D gene. Germline loops: CDR1 MNHEY, CDR2 SVGAGI. Trimming shortened V by 0 bases and J by 2 bases, and 11 bases separated the two germline ends. The CDR3 contains 16 residues. In nucleotides, the CDR3 is TGTGCCAGCAGTTACTCGTACGGGTCGGGCAATCAGCCCCAGCATTTT. Protein product: CASSYSYGSGNQPQHF.

J is TRBJ2-7 and V is TRBV10-2; 7 bases match TRBD1. The CDR3 is made up of 14 amino acids. In germline, CDR1 is WSHSY, CDR2 SAAADI. The V gene end was trimmed by 5 bases and the J gene end by 1 base; junction bases not matched to a gene: 5. Here the CDR3 DNA reads TGCGCCAGCAGTAGGGACAGTCCTTCCTACGAGCAGTACTTC. Protein sequence: CASSRDSPSYEQYF.

The genes are TRBV11-2 and TRBJ1-2; TRBD1 matches at 7 bases. This CDR3 region has 13 residues. Germline lookup yields CDR1 SGHAT and CDR2 FQNNGV. Trimming removed 4 bases from V and 6 bases from J; junction bases left unmatched: 5. For the CDR3, the DNA is TGTGCCAGCAGCTCCTTGGACAGGAATGGCTACACCTTC. It yields the protein CASSSLDRNGYTF.

The V call is TRBV2, the J call TRBJ1-6; D might be TRBD1 (5 bases). Per the germline V gene, CDR1 is SNHLY and CDR2 is FYNNEI. This CDR3 has 14 amino acids. Deletions cut 8 bases from V and 11 bases from J, with 19 bases between. CDR3 sequence: CASGGGPQSPPLHF. CDR3 DNA: TGTGCCAGCGGGGGGGGACCACAATCCCCACCCCTCCACTTT. Full variable domain (rest looked up from reference TRBV2 and TRBJ1-6): EPEVTQTPSHQVTQMGQEVILRCVPISNHLYFYWYRQILGQKVEFLVSFYNNEISEKSEIFDDQFSVERPDGSNFTLKIRSTKLEDSAMYFCASGGGPQSPPLHFGNGTRLTVT.

This clone was counted once. This chain uses TRBV10-3 with TRBJ2-1; a possible D gene is TRBD2 (5 bases). This CDR3 spans 15 amino acids. CDR1 and CDR2 from the germline V gene are ENHRY and SYGVKD. Between the trimmed V and J ends, which lost 6 bases and 2 bases, there was a span of 14 bases. For the CDR3, the DNA is TGTGCCATCAGCCAGCTCGTCGGGACCTACAATGAGCAGTTCTTC. It codes for CAISQLVGTYNEQFF.

The V call is TRBV9, the J call TRBJ1-4; tentatively, D is TRBD1 (6 bases). Trimming took 0 bases from V and 8 from J, leaving 17 bases between them. Germline lookup yields CDR1 SGDLS and CDR2 YYNGEE. CDR3 length: 16 residues. The CDR3 here is CASSVAGGGEVEKLFF. The CDR3 DNA reads as TGTGCCAGCAGCGTAGCGGGGGGCGGAGAGGTGGAAAAACTGTTTTTT.

The rearrangement links TRBV30 to TRBJ1-6; D is unclear. Germline CDR1 reads GTSNPN; CDR2 reads SVGIG (reference sequence). The CDR3 loop spans 16 amino acids. Deletions cut 0 bases from V and 0 bases from J, with 9 bases between. The CDR3 DNA sequence: TGTGCCTGGAGTGTTTCTACCGACTCCTATAATTCACCCCTCCACTTT. Translating gives CAWSVSTDSYNSPLHF.

The rearrangement uses TRBV3-1 (or the pseudogene TRBV3-2) and TRBJ1-5; D unclear. CDR1 LGHDT and CDR2 YNNKEL come from the germline V gene (reference sequence). The CDR3 covers 13 residues. V gave up 8 bases and J gave up 0 bases, with 8 bases separating them. The CDR3 DNA is TGTGCCAGCTCTCTCTATAGCAATCAGCCCCAGCATTTT. Protein product: CASSLYSNQPQHF.

The J gene is TRBJ2-5, the V gene TRBV7-9, with D perhaps TRBD2 (6 bases). V was clipped by 2 bases and J by 6 bases, with 13 bases between them. The CDR3 extends over 14 amino acids. Germline CDR1 SEHNR, CDR2 FQNEAQ (reference sequence). Here the CDR3 DNA reads TGTGCCAGCAGCTTACCCCACGCGGGGAAGACCCAGTACTTC. It yields the protein CASSLPHAGKTQYF.

Only a few counts were recorded for this clone. The chain couples TRBV7-9 to TRBJ1-6; D unresolved. Germline lookup yields CDR1 SEHNR and CDR2 FQNEAQ (reference sequence). The CDR3 covers 14 residues. V lost 6 bases and J 2 bases, leaving 8 bases between the germline ends. The CDR3 loop reads CASRAVAYNSPLHF. The CDR3 nucleotides read TGTGCCAGCAGGGCAGTCGCCTATAATTCACCCCTCCACTTT.

DNA of the CDR3: TGTGCCATCAGTGAGGGACAGGGGCCCTATGGCTACACCTTC. Translated: CAISEGQGPYGYTF. The rearrangement uses TRBV10-3 and TRBJ1-2, with TRBD1 matching 9 bases. Germline CDR1 is ENHRY and CDR2 is SYGVKD. V dropped 2 bases and J dropped 4; count of bases not matched to a gene: 2. The CDR3 loop spans 14 amino acids.

This chain uses TRBV5-1 with TRBJ2-1; no clear D gene. With 5 bases removed from V and 7 bases from J, the gap between germline ends came to 10 bases. The germline gives CDR1 SGHRS, CDR2 YFSETQ. This CDR3 is built from 12 residues. The CDR3 DNA sequence: TGCGCCAGCAGTATGGAGAGGAATGAGCAGTTCTTC. Its protein is CASSMERNEQFF.

As regards this clone: This specimen includes other DNA sequences encoding the same CDR3. This chain connects TRBV12-3 or TRBV12-4 to TRBJ2-2; D gene unclear. Trimming shortened V by 5 bases and J by 5 bases, and 6 bases separated the two germline ends. The CDR3 runs 12 residues. Here the CDR3 DNA reads TGTGCCAGCAGTCTACTTACCGGGGAGCTGTTTTTT. Protein sequence: CASSLLTGELFF.

The chain combines TRBV3-1 (or the pseudogene TRBV3-2) with TRBJ1-1, with 8 bases identical to TRBD1. CDR1 and CDR2 (germline): LGHDT, YNNKEL (reference sequence). V shed 4 bases, J shed 4 bases, and the junction held 11 bases outside the gene matches. The CDR3 covers 16 residues. The CDR3 sequence is CASSPRTGFVGTEAFF. The CDR3 bases are TGTGCCAGCAGCCCTCGGACAGGGTTTGTTGGCACTGAAGCTTTCTTT.

The chain links TRBV28 to TRBJ1-1; TRBD1 is a possible D gene (6 bases). The germline V gene encodes CDR1 MDHEN and CDR2 SYDVKM. The germline V and J ends were trimmed by 6 bases and 3 bases, with 26 bases remaining between them. The CDR3 consists of 18 residues. In DNA form, the CDR3 reads TGTGCCAGCAGCGATATTTCAAGCAGGGGAAAATATTACACTGAAGCTTTCTTT. This codes for CASSDISSRGKYYTEAFF.

The V call is TRBV6-1, the J call TRBJ1-2; a possible D gene is TRBD1 (5 bases). Per the germline V gene, CDR1 is MNHNS and CDR2 is SASEGT. This CDR3 is 14 amino acids long. V lost 3 bases, J lost 4 bases, and 12 bases lay in between. The CDR3 bases are TGTGCCAGCAGTGAGGGTATGGGGGGCTATGGCTACACCTTC. Translation: CASSEGMGGYGYTF.

The rearrangement joins TRBV30 to TRBJ1-4; the D is unclear. CDR3 length: 12 residues. The V and J ends lost 7 bases and 7 bases respectively, with 13 bases between them. The V gene's germline CDR1 is GTSNPN and CDR2 SVGIG (reference sequence). Here the CDR3 DNA reads TGTGCCTTTAGTGACAACGGTGAAAAACTGTTTTTT. Its protein is CAFSDNGEKLFF.